This TCR beta chain is from a study of cytomegalovirus exposure and HLA in healthy donors. The table came from immunoSEQ multiplex PCR; TCRdb's copy has only in-frame clones and leaves some out. This sample carries under 80,000 clones, around 94% of them seen once, and the ten largest clones take approximately 3.3%. The CDR3 contains 14 residues. The germline V gene has CDR1 LNHDA and CDR2 SQIVND (reference sequence). The trim removed 5 bases at V and 2 bases at J, leaving 0 bases unmatched. The chain has TRBV19 and TRBJ2-5; 12 nucleotides match TRBD2. The specimen sequenced was PBMCs. The receptor was isolated from a woman aged 18-29 years in good health and CMV-seropositive. In nucleotides, the CDR3 is TGTGCCAGTAGTCTAGCGGGAGGGCAAGAGACCCAGTACTTC. Its translation: CASSLAGGQETQYF.